This T cell receptor beta chain was documented in a study of OX40 agonist ivuxolimab in advanced cancers. Across the study: Allowance was made for prior anti-PD-1, anti-PD-L1 or anti-CTLA-4 therapy, and about 44% had some.

V lost 6 bases to trimming and J lost 7 bases, with 10 bases between them. There are 11 residues in the CDR3. Germline V gives CDR1 SNHLY, CDR2 FYNNEI. Using immunoSEQ multiplex PCR, the repertoire was profiled, and TCRdb retains in-frame clones only, with some absent. The table shows roughly 43,000 clones, with about nine tenths occurring only once. The chain couples TRBV2 to TRBJ2-7; no definite D call. Sequencing was performed on CD4+ or CD8+ T cells sorted from blood, taken in a trial of the OX40 agonist ivuxolimab. This sequence originates from an adult with an advanced solid tumor such as melanoma, head and neck, liver or kidney cancer. In DNA, the CDR3 is TGTGCCAGCAGGAGATCCTGGGAGCAGTACTTC. Protein: CASRRSWEQYF.